These T cell receptor beta chains were read from a single sample in a study of shared clonotypes between healthy human individuals. The table came from immunoSEQ multiplex PCR; TCRdb's copy has only in-frame clones and leaves some out. The table has hundreds of thousands of clones, about 80% seen once. Source material: memory CD4+ T cells sorted from blood. These receptors all stem from a young woman in good health. Each CDR3 is given with its conserved first and last residue. D genes are given only for firm matches.

NA	TRBV19	TRBJ1-5	CASSIGVSNQPQHF
NA	TRBV29-1	TRBJ1-1	CSVEITENTEAFF
TRBD2	TRBV6-1	TRBJ2-3	CASRGEGGPGNTQYF
NA	TRBV28	TRBJ1-2	CASSHGTDYGYTF
NA	TRBV5-1	TRBJ2-2	CASSLVSLRGTGELFF
NA	TRBV9	TRBJ2-5	CASSVERLAGETQYF
NA	TRBV7-9	TRBJ2-1	CASSLGVGYNEQFF
NA	TRBV30	TRBJ2-1	CAWSLGVSYNEQFF
TRBD2	TRBV5-1	TRBJ2-1	CASSLGGLAGHNEQFF
NA	TRBV25-1	TRBJ1-4	CASSVYPNEKLFF
NA	TRBV5-3	TRBJ2-5	CARSRTRESRRETQYF
NA	TRBV28	TRBJ1-5	CASSLRQGYQPQHF
TRBD1	TRBV5-1	TRBJ1-2	CASTPGQGDIYGYTF
TRBD2	TRBV5-4	TRBJ2-7	CASRPWEREVYEQYF
NA	TRBV10-3	TRBJ2-3	CAISENADTQYF
TRBD1	TRBV28	TRBJ2-7	CASNQPGTGDNEQYF
TRBD2	TRBV9	TRBJ2-3	CASSVVSSGGADTQYF
NA	TRBV15	TRBJ1-1	CATSRQGGTEAFF
NA	TRBV6-1	TRBJ2-7	CASSGHRGTDNYEQYF
NA	TRBV6-6	TRBJ1-5	CASSYGSNQPQHF
NA	TRBV28	TRBJ2-7	CASSPEDYEQYF
TRBD1	TRBV19	TRBJ2-7	CASSKAGTAVRSYEQYF
NA	TRBV28	TRBJ1-5	CASSPWVGGPQPQHF
NA	TRBV11-3	TRBJ1-3	CASSLRTGVAAGNTIYF